Included here is one T cell receptor beta chain sequence, with context. As yet, its antigen is unknown. The record originates from a study of cytomegalovirus exposure and HLA in healthy donors. Study outcomes and limitations: Using the classifier, cytomegalovirus status was reportedly diagnosed with high specificity and sensitivity. Rarity held for most TCR sequences, but there were some public TCRs that occurred in many donors.

Data came from immunoSEQ multiplex PCR; TCRdb stores just in-frame clones and leaves some out. Of 150,000 or so clones listed, approximately 89% are singletons. Losses at the gene ends were 3 bases for V and 14 bases for J; bases not matched to a gene: 11. CDR1 and CDR2 (germline): KGHSH, LQKENI. This CDR3 comprises 14 residues. The chain combines TRBV18 with TRBJ1-1; 11 bases line up with TRBD1. What was sequenced was PBMCs. This TCR was recovered from a man younger than 35 in good health and CMV-seropositive. CDR3 sequence: CASSPPGTGGVFFF. The CDR3 nucleotides read TGTGCCAGCTCACCCCCCGGGACAGGGGGTGTTTTCTTCTTT.